This TCR beta chain was sequenced for a study of spatial heterogeneity in lung cancer. Findings of the study overall: In tumors, expanded intratumoral alpha and beta TCR counts tracked mutation counts.

V gave up 6 bases and J gave up 9 bases, with 16 bases separating them. The germline V gene has CDR1 SGHNT and CDR2 YYREEE (reference sequence). This CDR3 comprises 14 residues. In its sample, this clonotype was seen many times. Its antigen is not known. Indicated time point: sample taken at primary tumor resection. MiXCR was run by TCRdb on the 5' RACE reads, yielding one entry per CDR3 protein. The table has tens of thousands of distinct CDR3 sequences, around 4.8% seen once. The chain links TRBV5-4 to TRBJ1-6, with D perhaps matching TRBD1 (6 bases). The sequencing here drew on lung tumor tissue, taken at surgery. The TCR comes from a male donor with early-stage non-small cell lung cancer. The CDR3 DNA reads as TGTGCCAGCACCCGCCGGGACACCTTTTCACCCCTCCACTTT. Translating gives CASTRRDTFSPLHF. Full variable domain (missing parts from reference TRBV5-4 and TRBJ1-6): ETGVTQSPTHLIKTRGQQVTLRCSSQSGHNTVSWYQQALGQGPQFIFQYYREEENGRGNFPPRFSGLQFPNYSSELNVNALELDDSALYLCASTRRDTFSPLHFGNGTRLTVT.